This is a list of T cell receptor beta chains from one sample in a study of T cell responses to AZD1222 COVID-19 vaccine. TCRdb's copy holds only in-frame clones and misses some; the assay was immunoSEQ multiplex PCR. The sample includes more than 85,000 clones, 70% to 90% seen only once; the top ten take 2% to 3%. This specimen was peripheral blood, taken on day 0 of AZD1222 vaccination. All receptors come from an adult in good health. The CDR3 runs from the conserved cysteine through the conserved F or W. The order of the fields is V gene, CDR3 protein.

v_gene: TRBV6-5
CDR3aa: CALGTDAKNIQYF

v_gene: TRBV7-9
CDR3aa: CASSLAWGGDTQYF

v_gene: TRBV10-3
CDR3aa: CASSRTDYEQYF

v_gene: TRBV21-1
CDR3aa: CASSKGVSPSIYNEQFF

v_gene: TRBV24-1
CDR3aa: CATSDPGLESHTQYF

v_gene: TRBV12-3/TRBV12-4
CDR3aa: CASSQGVPGELFF

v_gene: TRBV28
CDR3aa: CASSLWGRDQPQHF

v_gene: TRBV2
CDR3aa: CASSVREQFF

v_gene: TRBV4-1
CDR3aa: CASSPQGHGYTF

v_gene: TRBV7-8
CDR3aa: CASSPRLGPGQINYGYTF

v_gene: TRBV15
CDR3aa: CATSRGGSHYGYTF

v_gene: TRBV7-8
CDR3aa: CASSARTGGNYGYTF

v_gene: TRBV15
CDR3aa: CATSRDRRDLHF

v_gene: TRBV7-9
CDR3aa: CATRQDSYNSPLHF

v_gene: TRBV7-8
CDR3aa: CASSLNRGGMSSYNEQFF

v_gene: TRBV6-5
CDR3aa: CASQQGRSYGYTF

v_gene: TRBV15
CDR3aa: CATSGGAGVDTGELFF

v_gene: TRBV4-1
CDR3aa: CASSHPLGNTIYF

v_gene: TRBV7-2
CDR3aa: CASSLTSGGNQETQYF

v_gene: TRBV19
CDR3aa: CASSMGRGYGYTF

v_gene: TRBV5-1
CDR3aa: CASKETGVNEQYF

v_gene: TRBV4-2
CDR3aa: CASSQRTGNTGELFF

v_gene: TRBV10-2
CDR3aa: CASTSSEGGTDTQYF

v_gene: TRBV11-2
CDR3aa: CASSYPGKSNSPLHF

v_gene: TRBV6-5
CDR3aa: CASSYGLHNSPLHF

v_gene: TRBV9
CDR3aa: CASSVGESGRGVEQFF

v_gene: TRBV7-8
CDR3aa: CASSLQENQPQHF

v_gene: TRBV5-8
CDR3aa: CASSAGINNSPLHF

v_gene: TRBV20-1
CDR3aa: CSVGIDEQFF

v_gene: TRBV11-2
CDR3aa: CASSSFTSGRSGNEQFF

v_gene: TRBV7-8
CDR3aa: CASSDRGTSPLHF